These 21 T cell receptor beta chains share one sample of origin, sequenced in a study of T cells after yellow fever vaccination. Via MiXCR, TCRdb re-called the 5' RACE reads, giving one row per CDR3 protein. The data show around 610,000 distinct CDR3 sequences, with about 14% seen just once and roughly an eighth held by the top ten. The sequenced sample was PBMCs, obtained on the day of the yellow fever booster vaccination. The receptors come from a man aged 25-45 years who received the YFV17D yellow fever vaccine.

This chain connects TRBV6-2 or TRBV6-3 to TRBJ2-5; D may be TRBD2 (7 bases). V lost 6 bases to trimming and J lost 7 bases, with 21 bases between them. Germline V gene sequence: CDR1 MNHEY, CDR2 SVGEGT. The CDR3 consists of 15 residues. The CDR3, as DNA: TGTGCCAGCAGCCCCTCGGGGGGAGGGACAAGGACCCAGTACTTC. Translated, it gives CASSPSGGGTRTQYF.

This clonotype is a singleton in its sample. This chain uses TRBV12-3 or TRBV12-4 with TRBJ2-1, with 9 positions matching TRBD2. CDR3 length equals 13 residues. Germline trimming cut 5 bases from V and 9 bases from J; bases unmatched to any gene: 5. The CDR3 DNA sequence: TGTGCCAGCAGTGGGACTAGCCTAAGTGAGCAGTTCTTC. Its protein is CASSGTSLSEQFF.

This clonotype was observed a few times. The V gene is TRBV20-1, the J gene TRBJ2-3, with D uncertain. Germline-derived CDR1 and CDR2 are DFQATT and SNEGSKA (reference sequence). The CDR3 contains 14 residues. V lost 4 bases and J lost 0, with 11 bases in between. The CDR3 region has the DNA TGCAGTGCTATGGGTCCCTGGAGCACAGATACGCAGTATTTT. Translation gives CSAMGPWSTDTQYF.

In its sample, this clonotype was seen many times. This chain connects TRBV23-1 to TRBJ1-5; no reliable D call. TRBV23-1 is an ORF; its function is uncertain. CDR3 length: 16 amino acids. V lost 0 bases and J 1 base, leaving 10 bases between the germline ends. CDR3 sequence (DNA): TGCGCCAGCAGTCAATCGAAAGGTTTAAGCAATCAGCCCCAGCATTTT. This encodes CASSQSKGLSNQPQHF.

This chain links TRBV4-3 with TRBJ2-1; 8 positions agree with TRBD2. CDR1 is LGHNA and CDR2 is YSLEER in the germline V gene. The CDR3 consists of 17 residues. Germline trimming cut 0 bases from V and 6 bases from J; bases unmatched to any gene: 10. The CDR3 reads CASSQDAGGQPLNEQFF. The CDR3 DNA sequence: TGCGCCAGCAGCCAAGATGCGGGAGGACAACCTCTCAATGAGCAGTTCTTC.

In regard to this clonotype: One end of the junction is discordant with germline, which a read error may explain. The chain uses TRBV28 and TRBJ2-4, with D unresolved. CDR1 and CDR2 from the germline V gene are MDHEN and SYDVKM. There are 12 residues in the CDR3. The CDR3 nucleotides are TGTGCCAGCAGTTTATTAGGAAACATTCCGTACTTC. This translates into CASSLLGNIPYF.

This clonotype turned up a few times. This sequence joins TRBV5-4 and TRBJ1-6; D is uncertain. This CDR3 contains 15 residues. V lost 1 base and J 7 bases, leaving 12 bases between the germline ends. Germline CDR1 is SGHNT and CDR2 is YYREEE (reference sequence). The DNA of the CDR3 is TGTGCCAGCAGCTTGAGCCAGTCGGGGAATTCACCCCTCCACTTT. Translating gives CASSLSQSGNSPLHF.

This clonotype has only a few counts. The chain couples TRBV20-1 to TRBJ1-6, with 9 bases fitting TRBD1. Germline CDR1 DFQATT, CDR2 SNEGSKA (reference sequence). V lost 3 bases and J lost 4; bases outside the gene matches: 4. This CDR3 region has 15 residues. The CDR3 DNA reads TGCAGTGCTAGCAGGACAGGGGATTATAATTCACCCCTCCACTTT. Protein sequence: CSASRTGDYNSPLHF.

This clonotype was observed a few times. V usage is TRBV27 and J usage is TRBJ2-7; D is possibly TRBD1 (5 bases). V lost 0 bases, J lost 3 bases, and 15 bases lay in between. Germline V lookup: CDR1 MNHEY, CDR2 SMNVEV (reference sequence). The CDR3 has 16 residues. The CDR3 DNA is TGTGCCAGCAGTTTATCAGTCGGACAATCACTCTACGAGCAGTACTTC. Translated, it gives CASSLSVGQSLYEQYF.

The V gene is TRBV24-1, the J gene TRBJ2-5, with 8 bases fitting TRBD1. Unmatched junction bases numbered 18, after V lost 3 bases and J lost 4 bases. The CDR3 length is 19 residues. Looked up from germline, CDR1 is KGHDR and CDR2 is SFDVKD. The CDR3 DNA is TGTGCCACCAGTGATCCTTGGGGGACAGGTAGGATGGAGGGAGAGACCCAGTACTTC. This encodes CATSDPWGTGRMEGETQYF.

This clonotype was counted a few times. The rearrangement uses TRBV29-1 and TRBJ2-1; 12 bases agree with TRBD2. The CDR3 is 14 residues long. CDR1 is SQVTM and CDR2 is ANQGSEA in the germline V gene. The V and J ends lost 8 bases and 8 bases, in that order; junction bases with no gene match: 10. The CDR3 sequence is CSPRLAGGPDEQFF. DNA for the CDR3: TGCAGCCCTAGGCTAGCGGGAGGGCCGGATGAGCAGTTCTTC.

This clonotype has more than one count but fewer than ten. This chain uses TRBV5-4 with TRBJ2-2, with a possible D match to TRBD2 (5 bases). Per the germline V gene, CDR1 is SGHNT and CDR2 is YYREEE (reference sequence). CDR3 length: 13 amino acids. The V gene lost 3 bases and the J gene lost 11 bases, with 14 bases spanning the gap. Here the CDR3 reads CASSSPPGNELFF. In DNA form, the CDR3 reads TGTGCCAGCAGCTCCCCTCCGGGAAATGAGCTGTTTTTT.

As DNA, the CDR3 is TGTGCCAGCAGCTTAAACAGGGCTCCAGATACGCAGTATTTT. Encoded protein: CASSLNRAPDTQYF. The rearrangement joins TRBV7-2 to TRBJ2-3, with D possibly TRBD1 on 6 matching bases. Trimming shortened V by 2 bases and J by 4 bases, and 10 bases separated the two germline ends. Germline V gives CDR1 SGHTA, CDR2 FQGNSA. This CDR3 spans 14 amino acids. Full variable domain (remainder filled in from reference TRBV7-2 and TRBJ2-3): GAGVSQSPSNKVTEKGKDVELRCDPISGHTALYWYRQSLGQGLEFLIYFQGNSAPDKSGLPSDRFSAERTGGSVSTLTIQRTQQEDSAVYLCASSLNRAPDTQYFGPGTRLTVL.

The chain joins TRBV21-1 to TRBJ2-3; the table's D call TRBD1 went unverified against the DNA. TRBV21-1 is an annotated pseudogene. The CDR3 has 16 amino acids. CDR3 DNA: TGTGCCAGCAGCAATAGGGCAGGGTCGAGCACAGATACGCAGTATTTT. It codes for CASSNRAGSSTDTQYF.

This clonotype was recorded a few times. This chain connects TRBV20-1 to TRBJ2-7; 7 bases align to TRBD1. CDR3 length equals 14 residues. Germline CDR1 is DFQATT and CDR2 is SNEGSKA (reference sequence). V was clipped by 0 bases and J by 4 bases; unmatched bases: 6. The CDR3 DNA follows: TGCAGTGCTAGAGATCGGGACAGCTCATACGAGCAGTACTTC. Its protein is CSARDRDSSYEQYF.

This clonotype was counted a few times. J is TRBJ2-3 and V is TRBV4-3; 8 bases are shared with TRBD2. The CDR3 extends over 15 amino acids. Germline lookup yields CDR1 LGHNA and CDR2 YSLEER. The ends lost 4 bases at V and 2 bases at J; junction bases unmatched: 5. The CDR3 sequence: CASSPLTSDTDTQYF. The CDR3 region has the DNA TGCGCCAGCAGCCCCTTGACTAGCGACACAGATACGCAGTATTTT.

The rearrangement links TRBV30 to TRBJ1-1; unclear D gene. CDR3 length: 13 residues. Germline loops: CDR1 GTSNPN, CDR2 SVGIG (reference sequence). Trimming stripped 1 base from V and 1 base from J, with 7 bases between. CDR3 amino acids: CAWSAFGNTEAFF. The CDR3, as DNA: TGTGCCTGGAGTGCATTCGGGAACACTGAAGCTTTCTTT. Full variable domain (outside the CDR3, taken from reference TRBV30 and TRBJ1-1): SQTIHQWPATLVQPVGSPLSLECTVEGTSNPNLYWYRQAAGRGLQLLFYSVGIGQISSEVPQNLSASRPQDRQFILSSKKLLLSDSGFYLCAWSAFGNTEAFFGQGTRLTVV.

This clonotype was observed a handful of times. This rearrangement joins TRBV7-2 to TRBJ2-1; 7 bases are a match to TRBD2. This CDR3 has 15 residues. Germline V lookup: CDR1 SGHTA, CDR2 FQGNSA. With V trimmed by 4 bases and J by 3 bases, 6 bases remained unmatched. The CDR3 spells CASSSPSGRYNEQFF. CDR3 sequence (DNA): TGTGCCAGCAGCTCTCCTAGCGGCCGCTACAATGAGCAGTTCTTC.

This clonotype came up a few times. This chain links TRBV19 with TRBJ2-2; TRBD1 agrees at 8 bases. V dropped 5 bases and J dropped 5; count of bases not matched to a gene: 4. CDR3 size: 14 residues. Germline V gene data show CDR1 as LNHDA and CDR2 as SQIVND (reference sequence). This chain's CDR3 is CASSATGATGELFF. The CDR3 DNA reads TGTGCCAGTAGTGCGACAGGGGCGACCGGGGAGCTGTTTTTT.

This clonotype appeared a few times. The CDR3 spells CASSPTTGAKNIQYF. The CDR3, as DNA: TGTGCCAGCTCACCGACGACAGGGGCCAAAAACATTCAGTACTTC. V is TRBV18 and J is TRBJ2-4, with 7 bases fitting TRBD1. The CDR3 spans 15 residues. Germline V lookup: CDR1 KGHSH, CDR2 LQKENI. V was clipped by 3 bases and J by 1 base; unmatched bases: 3.

A few counts support this clonotype. The rearrangement joins TRBV10-3 to TRBJ2-3; D might be TRBD2 (5 bases). CDR1 and CDR2 (germline): ENHRY, SYGVKD. The CDR3 runs to 12 residues. Trimming removed 6 bases from V and 8 bases from J, with 12 bases in between. The CDR3 DNA reads as TGTGCCATCAGCACGACTAAGCCTACGCAGTATTTT. Protein sequence: CAISTTKPTQYF.